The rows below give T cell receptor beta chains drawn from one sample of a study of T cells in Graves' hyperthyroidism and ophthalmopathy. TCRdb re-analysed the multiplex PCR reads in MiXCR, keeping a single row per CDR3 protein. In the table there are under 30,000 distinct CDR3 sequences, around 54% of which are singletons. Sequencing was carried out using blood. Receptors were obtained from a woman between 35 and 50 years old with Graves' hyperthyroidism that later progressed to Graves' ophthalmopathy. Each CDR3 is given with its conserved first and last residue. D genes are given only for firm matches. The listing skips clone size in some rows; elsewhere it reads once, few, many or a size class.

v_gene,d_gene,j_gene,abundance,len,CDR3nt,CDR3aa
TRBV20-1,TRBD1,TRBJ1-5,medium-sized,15,TGCAGTGTCAGACAGGGGGGTTCTAGCAATCAGCCCCAGCATTTT,CSVRQGGSSNQPQHF
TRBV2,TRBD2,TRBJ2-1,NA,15,TGTGCCAGCAGGCGACTAGCGGGAGGGGGGAATGGGCAGTTCTTC,CASRRLAGGGNGQFF
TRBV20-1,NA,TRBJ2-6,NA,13,TGCAGTGGTCGGGACTCTGGGGCCAACGTCCTGACTTTC,CSGRDSGANVLTF
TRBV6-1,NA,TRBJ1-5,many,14,TGTGCCAGCAGTGAAGGATATAGCAATCAGCCCCAGCATTTT,CASSEGYSNQPQHF
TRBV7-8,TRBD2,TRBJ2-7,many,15,TGTGCCAGCAGCCCGGGGGGATCGAATCGGTACGAGCAGTACTTC,CASSPGGSNRYEQYF
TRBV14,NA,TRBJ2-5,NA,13,TGTGCCAGCAGCCAAGTAAATAGTGGGACCCAGTACTTC,CASSQVNSGTQYF
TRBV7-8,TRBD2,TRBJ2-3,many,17,TGTGCCAGCAGCCCCATTGGGGGGGGAGCCAACACAGATACGCAGTATTTT,CASSPIGGGANTDTQYF
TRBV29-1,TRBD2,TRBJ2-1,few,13,TGCAGCGTTTCTAGCGGGGGTTACAATGAGCAGTTCTTC,CSVSSGGYNEQFF
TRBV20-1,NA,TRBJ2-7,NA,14,TGCAGTGCCTCTAACCGGGTAGCCGGGGACGAGCAGTACTTC,CSASNRVAGDEQYF
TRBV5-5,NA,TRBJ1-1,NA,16,TGTGCCAGCAGCTTGGCCCTGGAGGGCCCAATAACTGAAGCTTTCTTT,CASSLALEGPITEAFF
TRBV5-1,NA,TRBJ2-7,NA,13,TGCGCCAGCAGCTTGGAATCTAGAGGTGAGCAGTACTTC,CASSLESRGEQYF
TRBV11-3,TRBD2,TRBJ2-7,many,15,TGTGCCAGCAGCTTAGTTCTAGCGGATCCCTACGAGCAGTACTTC,CASSLVLADPYEQYF
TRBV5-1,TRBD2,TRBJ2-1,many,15,TGCGCCAGCAGCCTGACTAGCGGGAGGTTCAATGAGCAGTTCTTC,CASSLTSGRFNEQFF
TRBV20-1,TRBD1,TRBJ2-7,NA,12,TGCAGTGCCCCGGACAGGGGAGGGGAGCTGTACTTC,CSAPDRGGELYF
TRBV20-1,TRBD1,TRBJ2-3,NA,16,TGCAGACACCGGTCACTCCGGGACAGGATGCCGGATACGCAGTATTTT,CRHRSLRDRMPDTQYF
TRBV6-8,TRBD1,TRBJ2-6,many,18,TGTGCCAGCACTCCGCCGGACAGGTTAAGCTCTGGGGCCAACGTCCTGACTTTC,CASTPPDRLSSGANVLTF
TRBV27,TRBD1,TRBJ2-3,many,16,TGTGCCAGCACCCCACGCCGACAGGGAAGGAAAGATACGCAGTATTTT,CASTPRRQGRKDTQYF
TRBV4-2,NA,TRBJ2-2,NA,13,TGTGCCAGCAGCCAAGAGACTAGCGGGGAGCTGTTTTTT,CASSQETSGELFF
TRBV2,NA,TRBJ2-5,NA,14,TGTGCCAGCACGACGGCTTCGCAAAGAGTGGCCCAGTACTTC,CASTTASQRVAQYF
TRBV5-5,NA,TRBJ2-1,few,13,TGTGCCAGCAGCGGAAGCATGTACAATGAGCAGTTCTTC,CASSGSMYNEQFF
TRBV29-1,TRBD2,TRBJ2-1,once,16,TGCAGCCCCACCCTCCTGACTAGCGGGGGCTACAATGAGCAGTTCTTC,CSPTLLTSGGYNEQFF
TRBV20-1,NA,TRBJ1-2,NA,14,TGCAGTGCTAGAGACTTGGACAGATCTTATGGCTACACCTTC,CSARDLDRSYGYTF
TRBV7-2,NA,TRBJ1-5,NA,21,TGTGCCAGCAGCATAACCGGGACCCCGACAGTATCCACCTCTAGCAATCAGCCCCAGCATTTT,CASSITGTPTVSTSSNQPQHF
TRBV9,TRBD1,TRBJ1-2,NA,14,TGTGCCAGCAGCGCGACAGGGGAAGGATTCGGCTACACCTTC,CASSATGEGFGYTF
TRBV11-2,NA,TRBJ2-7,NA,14,TGTGCCAGCAGCCTAGACTTAAGGACGACAGAGCAGTACTTC,CASSLDLRTTEQYF
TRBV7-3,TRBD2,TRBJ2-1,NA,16,TGTGCCAGCAGCTTATCAGCGGGAGGGCCCTACAATGAGCAGTTCTTC,CASSLSAGGPYNEQFF
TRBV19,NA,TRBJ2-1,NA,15,TGTGCCAGTAGTATCCCTCAGACTAGTGGTAATGAGCAGTTCTTC,CASSIPQTSGNEQFF
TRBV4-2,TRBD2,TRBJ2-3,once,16,TGTGCCAGCAGCCAAGATCTAGCGGGAGGGCCAGATACGCAGTATTTT,CASSQDLAGGPDTQYF
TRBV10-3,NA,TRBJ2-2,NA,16,TGTGCCATCAGTGAGAGGAACCCCGCGAACACCGGGGAGCTGTTTTTT,CAISERNPANTGELFF
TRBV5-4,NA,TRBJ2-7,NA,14,TGTGCCAGCAGCTTCAAGGGGGCGGGATACGAGCAGTACTTC,CASSFKGAGYEQYF
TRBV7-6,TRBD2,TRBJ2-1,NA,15,TGTGCCAGCAGCGCGAATAGCGGGAGAAGGGTTGAGCAGTTCTTC,CASSANSGRRVEQFF
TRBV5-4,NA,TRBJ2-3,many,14,TGTGCCAGCAGCTCTGACTTCGAGGCCGATACGCAGTATTTT,CASSSDFEADTQYF
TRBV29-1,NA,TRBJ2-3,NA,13,TGCAGCGTTGGCGACAGAATCACAGATACGCAGTATTTT,CSVGDRITDTQYF
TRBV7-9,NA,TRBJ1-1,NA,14,TGTGCCAGCAGCTTAGGGTGGCAGACCACTGAAGCTTTCTTT,CASSLGWQTTEAFF
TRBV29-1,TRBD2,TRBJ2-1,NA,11,TGCAGCGTTTCTAGCGGGTTGGAGCAGTTCTTC,CSVSSGLEQFF
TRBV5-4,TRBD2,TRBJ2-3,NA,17,TGTGCCAGCAGCTTCAGGACTAGCGGGGGGGACACAGATACGCAGTATTTT,CASSFRTSGGDTDTQYF
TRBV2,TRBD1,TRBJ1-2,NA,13,TGTGCCAGCAGCGATGGACAGGGCTATGGCTACACCTTC,CASSDGQGYGYTF
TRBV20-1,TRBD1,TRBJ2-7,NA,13,TGCAGTGCTGCCGGGACAGAGAATTACGAGCAGTACTTC,CSAAGTENYEQYF
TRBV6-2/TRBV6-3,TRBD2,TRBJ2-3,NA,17,TGTGCCAGCAGTCCCAGGACGGGGGGGGATTGGACAGATACGCAGTATTTT,CASSPRTGGDWTDTQYF
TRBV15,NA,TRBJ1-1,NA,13,TGTGCCACCAGCGGGGAGGTTGGCACTGAAGCTTTCTTT,CATSGEVGTEAFF
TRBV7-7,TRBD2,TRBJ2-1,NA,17,TGTGCTAGCAGTCCGGGACTAGCGGGAGATTTACCCAATGAGCAGTTCTTC,CASSPGLAGDLPNEQFF
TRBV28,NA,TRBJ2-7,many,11,TGTGCCAGCATCAATGCGGCGAAGCAGTACTTC,CASINAAKQYF
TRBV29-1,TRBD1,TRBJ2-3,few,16,TGCAGCGTCGAATCACGAAACAGGGGGCGCACAGATACGCAGTATTTT,CSVESRNRGRTDTQYF
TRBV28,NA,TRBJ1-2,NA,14,TGTGCCAGCAGCCCTTGGGGAGGCAGCTATGGCTACACCTTC,CASSPWGGSYGYTF